The next 31 T cell receptor beta chains were all read from a single sample in a study of Ad26.COV2.S vaccination and SARS-CoV-2 variants. Clones were sequenced by immunoSEQ multiplex PCR, and TCRdb holds only the in-frame ones, with some missing. This sample has roughly 680,000 clones, with about 89% found just once. Treatment of the sample: about 20 received Ad26.COV2.S at low or high dose, single or two shots; about 5 received placebo; per-sample allocation not given. The investigators took samples on day 63 after the first vaccine or placebo injection. This specimen consisted of peripheral blood, obtained in a trial of Ad26.COV2.S vaccine versus placebo. The source is a person aged 18-60 years who received the Ad26.COV2.S COVID-19 vaccine or a placebo.

The rearrangement links TRBV6-5 to TRBJ2-7; 9 bases match TRBD2. Germline lookup yields CDR1 MNHEY and CDR2 SVGAGI. The CDR3 has 15 amino acids. The V gene end was trimmed by 5 bases and the J gene end by 3 bases; junction bases not matched to a gene: 8. The CDR3 sequence: CASSRSGREGYEQYF. In nucleotides, the CDR3 is TGTGCCAGCAGTCGCTCCGGGCGGGAGGGCTACGAGCAGTACTTC.

CDR3 residues: CATREGQETQYF. DNA for the CDR3: TGTGCCACGAGGGAGGGTCAAGAGACCCAGTACTTC. The chain recombines TRBV10-3 with TRBJ2-5, with 7 positions matching TRBD2. Per germline, CDR1 ENHRY and CDR2 SYGVKD. The CDR3 is 12 residues long. V dropped 10 bases and J dropped 2; count of bases not matched to a gene: 4.

The CDR3 protein is CASSGPDYSSGANVLTF. CDR3 bases: TGTGCCAGCAGCGGGCCCGACTACAGCTCTGGGGCCAACGTCCTGACTTTC. The chain has TRBV5-6 and TRBJ2-6, with a weak D call TRBD2 (5 bases). The germline gives CDR1 SGHDT, CDR2 YYEEEE. This CDR3 is built from 17 residues. With 4 bases removed from V and 0 bases from J, the gap between germline ends came to 14 bases.

The CDR3 bases are TGTGCCAGCAGAGGACAGCCTAATCAGCCCCAGCATTTT. It codes for CASRGQPNQPQHF. The V and J genes are TRBV6-5 and TRBJ1-5, with D possibly being TRBD1 (6 bases). Germline CDR1 reads MNHEY; CDR2 reads SVGAGI. V was trimmed by 6 bases and J by 4 bases, leaving 10 bases between them. This CDR3 comprises 13 residues.

This rearrangement joins TRBV12-5 to TRBJ2-5; TRBD1 might be the D (7 bases). CDR1 and CDR2 from the germline V gene are LGHNT and FRNRAP. Trimming pared 3 bases from V and 4 bases from J, leaving 15 bases between. CDR3 length: 15 residues. The CDR3 loop is CASGFGTQGGETQYF. In DNA, the CDR3 is TGTGCTAGTGGTTTTGGAACTCAGGGGGGAGAGACCCAGTACTTC.

This sequence joins TRBV5-1 and TRBJ2-1; 10 positions agree with TRBD2. The CDR3 is 15 amino acids. Trimming removed 0 bases from V and 9 bases from J; junction bases left unmatched: 6. Germline V CDR1 and CDR2: SGHRS, YFSETQ. DNA of the CDR3: TGCGCCAGCAGCTTGGGGCTAGCGGGAGAGACTGAGCAGTTCTTC. Translation: CASSLGLAGETEQFF.

This chain's CDR3 is CASTLLGPNTEAFF. In nucleotides, the CDR3 is TGTGCCAGCACCTTATTGGGACCTAACACTGAAGCTTTCTTT. The chain links TRBV18 to TRBJ1-1; possible D gene TRBD1, 5 bases. Trimming stripped 8 bases from V and 2 bases from J, with 15 bases between. Looked up from germline, CDR1 is KGHSH and CDR2 is LQKENI. The CDR3 totals 14 residues.

Comments on this clone: Distinct nucleotide sequences in the sample also encode this CDR3. The gene calls are TRBV2 and TRBJ2-1; D remains unclear. The CDR3 is 11 amino acids. Germline CDR1 SNHLY, CDR2 FYNNEI. Trimming cost V 8 bases and J 4 bases, with 6 bases left between them. The CDR3 protein is CASGLYNEQFF. DNA for the CDR3: TGTGCCAGCGGCCTTTACAATGAGCAGTTCTTC.

V is TRBV27 and J is TRBJ2-7; 7 nucleotides agree with TRBD2. Looked up from germline, CDR1 is MNHEY and CDR2 is SMNVEV (reference sequence). The CDR3 has 15 amino acids. The V and J ends lost 5 bases and 2 bases, in that order; junction bases with no gene match: 9. CDR3: CASSKHAGAAYEQYF. CDR3 DNA sequence: TGTGCCAGCAGTAAGCATGCGGGAGCCGCCTACGAGCAGTACTTC.

This chain connects TRBV2 to TRBJ2-3; no firm D call. The CDR3 loop spans 12 amino acids. The V gene lost 6 bases and the J gene lost 5 bases, with 9 bases spanning the gap. Germline CDR1 and CDR2: SNHLY and FYNNEI. CDR3 loop: CASSQPVDTQYF. DNA for the CDR3: TGTGCCAGCAGCCAGCCGGTAGATACGCAGTATTTT. Combining the CDR3 with reference TRBV2 and TRBJ2-3 gives the whole variable domain EPEVTQTPSHQVTQMGQEVILRCVPISNHLYFYWYRQILGQKVEFLVSFYNNEISEKSEIFDDQFSVERPDGSNFTLKIRSTKLEDSAMYFCASSQPVDTQYFGPGTRLTVL.

The rearrangement uses TRBV12-3 or TRBV12-4 and TRBJ2-4, with D possibly matching TRBD1 (6 bases). V lost 7 bases and J 10 bases, leaving 17 bases between the germline ends. The CDR3 is made up of 13 amino acids. CDR3 nucleotide sequence: TGTGCCAGCACGAGACAGGCCTTAGGGATTCAGTACTTC. Protein sequence: CASTRQALGIQYF.

The chain joins TRBV4-3 to TRBJ2-2, with D possibly being TRBD2 (5 bases). V was clipped by 2 bases and J by 8 bases, with 9 bases between them. This CDR3 has 13 residues. Germline CDR1 and CDR2: LGHNA and YSLEER. DNA of the CDR3: TGCGCCAGCAGCCAAATTCCGGGGGGGGAGCTGTTTTTT. Translated: CASSQIPGGELFF.

The rearrangement uses TRBV7-2 and TRBJ1-5; D is undetermined. Trimming took 5 bases from V and 2 from J, leaving 13 bases between them. The CDR3 totals 15 residues. Germline V gene sequence: CDR1 SGHTA, CDR2 FQGNSA. DNA of the CDR3: TGTGCCAGCAGCCTATTCGGGCATGGCAATCAGCCCCAGCATTTT. Amino acid sequence: CASSLFGHGNQPQHF.

This clone showed up just once. The CDR3 reads CASSQVGSGANVLTF. CDR3 DNA: TGCGCCAGCAGCCAAGTTGGCTCTGGGGCCAACGTCCTGACTTTC. J is TRBJ2-6 and V is TRBV4-3; D unresolved. The V and J ends lost 1 base and 0 bases respectively, with 4 bases between them. CDR1 and CDR2 (germline): LGHNA, YSLEER. The CDR3 is made up of 15 amino acids.

Notes on this clone: Other DNA sequences in the sample encode the same CDR3. V usage is TRBV2 and J usage is TRBJ1-1; D call uncertain. V lost 8 bases and J 0 bases, leaving 7 bases between the germline ends. This CDR3 comprises 12 residues. Germline lookup yields CDR1 SNHLY and CDR2 FYNNEI. CDR3 in DNA: TGTGCCAGCCGGAGGCTGAACACTGAAGCTTTCTTT. It yields the protein CASRRLNTEAFF.

This chain links TRBV3-1 (or the pseudogene TRBV3-2) with TRBJ2-2; D might be TRBD2 (6 bases). Germline CDR1 and CDR2: LGHDT and YNNKEL (reference sequence). The CDR3 runs to 16 residues. V lost 0 bases, J lost 3 bases, and 11 bases lay in between. CDR3 bases: TGTGCCAGCAGCCAAGAATTGGGGGGATACACCGGGGAGCTGTTTTTT. Encoded protein: CASSQELGGYTGELFF.

This rearrangement joins TRBV5-1 to TRBJ2-3, with D tentatively TRBD1 (6 bases). Germline assignment: CDR1 SGHRS and CDR2 YFSETQ. The V gene lost 1 base and the J gene lost 4 bases, with 10 bases spanning the gap. The CDR3 length is 14 residues. CDR3 region: CASSLQGLADTQYF. The CDR3 DNA is TGCGCCAGCAGCTTGCAGGGGCTAGCAGATACGCAGTATTTT.

V and J are TRBV9 and TRBJ2-7, with D perhaps matching TRBD2 (7 bases). Germline V gives CDR1 SGDLS, CDR2 YYNGEE. This CDR3 comprises 14 residues. The germline V and J ends were trimmed by 3 bases and 5 bases, with 15 bases remaining between them. The DNA for the CDR3 is TGTGCCAGCAGCGCTTGGGGAGGGGGAAACGAGCAGTACTTC. Translation: CASSAWGGGNEQYF.

About this clone itself: This sample includes further DNA sequences coding for the same CDR3. CDR3 sequence reads: CASSRTGYEQYF. In DNA form, the CDR3 reads TGTGCCAGCAGTCGGACAGGCTACGAGCAGTACTTC. The chain employs TRBV12-3 or TRBV12-4 and TRBJ2-7; TRBD1 aligns across 7 bases. This CDR3 has 12 amino acids. Trimming cost V 5 bases and J 3 bases; bases outside gene matches: 1.

The rearrangement links TRBV24-1 to TRBJ1-2, with D hard to call. The CDR3 has 12 residues. V lost 7 bases, J lost 7 bases, and 12 bases lay in between. The germline CDR1 and CDR2 sequences are KGHDR and SFDVKD. CDR3 bases: TGTGCCACCAGCGATGGAGGTTCTGGCTACACCTTC. This sequence encodes CATSDGGSGYTF.

J is TRBJ2-5 and V is TRBV9; D ambiguous. V gave up 3 bases and J gave up 7 bases, with 16 bases separating them. CDR3 length: 14 amino acids. Germline CDR1 is SGDLS and CDR2 is YYNGEE. In DNA form, the CDR3 reads TGTGCCAGCAGCGACCTGGACCAAGAAGGGACCCAGTACTTC. It yields the protein CASSDLDQEGTQYF. The variable domain in full, with the rest retrieved from reference TRBV9 and TRBJ2-5, is DSGVTQTPKHLITATGQRVTLRCSPRSGDLSVYWYQQSLDQGLQFLIQYYNGEERAKGNILERFSAQQFPDLHSELNLSSLELGDSALYFCASSDLDQEGTQYFGPGTRLLVL.

Concerning this clone itself: A read error may be the cause here, since a much bigger clone is one base away. The chain has TRBV5-4 and TRBJ1-5; D unresolved. The CDR3 is 13 residues long. Germline loops: CDR1 SGHNT, CDR2 YYREEE (reference sequence). Trimming removed 2 bases from V and 1 base from J, with 4 bases in between. The CDR3 nucleotides are TGTGCCAGCAGCTTAAACAGCAATCAGCCCCAGCATTTT. Protein product: CASSLNSNQPQHF.

The chain recombines TRBV19 with TRBJ2-1; tentative D call: TRBD1 (6 bases). The CDR3 is 16 amino acids. Germline loops: CDR1 LNHDA, CDR2 SQIVND (reference sequence). V was shortened by 5 bases and J by 5 bases, with 19 bases between the two germline ends. This CDR3 reads CASSLPDSRQNNEQFF. Here the CDR3 DNA reads TGTGCCAGTAGTTTACCGGACAGCCGTCAGAACAATGAGCAGTTCTTC.

This clone has just a few counts. The V call is TRBV29-1, the J call TRBJ2-7; D is unclear. This CDR3 is 12 amino acids long. Trimming cost V 5 bases and J 2 bases, with 10 bases left between them. The germline CDR1 and CDR2 sequences are SQVTM and ANQGSEA. The CDR3 DNA follows: TGCAGCGTTATGGCAGGTGCCTACGAGCAGTACTTC. Encoded protein: CSVMAGAYEQYF.

The rearrangement links TRBV6-1 to TRBJ2-7, with 8 nucleotides matching TRBD2. With V trimmed by 1 base and J by 8 bases, 7 bases remained unmatched. Germline lookup yields CDR1 MNHNS and CDR2 SASEGT. CDR3 length: 14 amino acids. The CDR3 DNA follows: TGTGCCAGCAGTGAAGTCAGTAGCGGGGCTAAGCAGTACTTC. It is translated as CASSEVSSGAKQYF.

The chain carries TRBV6-5 and TRBJ1-5; 7 bases map to TRBD1. Per the germline V gene, CDR1 is MNHEY and CDR2 is SVGAGI. CDR3 length: 14 residues. Germline trimming cut 6 bases from V and 6 bases from J; bases unmatched to any gene: 8. CDR3 in amino acids: CASRTGEGFQPQHF. The CDR3 region has the DNA TGTGCCAGCAGAACAGGGGAGGGCTTTCAGCCCCAGCATTTT.

The rearrangement links TRBV3-1 (or the pseudogene TRBV3-2) to TRBJ2-1; tentatively, D is TRBD2 (7 bases). The germline gives CDR1 LGHDT, CDR2 YNNKEL (reference sequence). There are 18 residues in the CDR3. V lost 0 bases and J 0 bases, leaving 15 bases between the germline ends. The CDR3 is CASSQEGRRGASYNEQFF. The CDR3 coding sequence is TGTGCCAGCAGCCAAGAGGGGCGTCGGGGGGCCTCCTACAATGAGCAGTTCTTC.

The rearrangement links TRBV24-1 to TRBJ2-1; 9 bases match TRBD1. There are 18 residues in the CDR3. Germline trimming cut 0 bases from V and 0 bases from J; bases unmatched to any gene: 5. Germline CDR1 KGHDR, CDR2 SFDVKD. For the CDR3, the DNA is TGTGCCACCAGTGATTTGCCCAGGACAGGGGTCTCCTACAATGAGCAGTTCTTC. Protein: CATSDLPRTGVSYNEQFF.

The chain recombines TRBV14 with TRBJ2-3; the D gene could be TRBD1 or TRBD2 (5 bases each). Deletions cut 5 bases from V and 5 bases from J, with 5 bases between. The CDR3 consists of 11 residues. Germline V gives CDR1 SGHDN, CDR2 FVKESK. CDR3 residues: CASSGGDTQYF. The CDR3 nucleotides read TGTGCCAGCAGCGGGGGAGATACGCAGTATTTT.

The gene calls are TRBV19 and TRBJ1-5; TRBD1 might be the D (5 bases). Deletions cut 4 bases from V and 1 base from J, with 14 bases between. Germline CDR1 and CDR2: LNHDA and SQIVND (reference sequence). The CDR3 is made up of 16 amino acids. The CDR3, as DNA: TGTGCCAGTAGTAATAGGGACCTAGGGAGCAATCAGCCCCAGCATTTT. This codes for CASSNRDLGSNQPQHF.

The rearrangement joins TRBV3-1 (or the pseudogene TRBV3-2) to TRBJ1-2; D not resolved. Deletions cut 1 base from V and 8 bases from J, with 11 bases between. This CDR3 is built from 13 residues. The germline CDR1 and CDR2 sequences are LGHDT and YNNKEL (reference sequence). The CDR3: CASSQAEGGGYTF. The CDR3 region has the DNA TGTGCCAGCAGCCAAGCTGAGGGCGGCGGCTACACCTTC.